Shown below are 3 T cell receptor beta chains from a single sample sequenced in a study of T cell responses to AZD1222 COVID-19 vaccine. Produced via immunoSEQ multiplex PCR; TCRdb's table is partial and in-frame only. There are about 150,000 clones in the sample; around 94% occur only once, and around 1.3% lies in the top ten. The sequenced sample was peripheral blood, obtained on day 0 of AZD1222 vaccination. Every receptor here comes from an adult in good health.

The gene calls are TRBV10-3 and TRBJ2-5; D gene uncertain. V was shortened by 8 bases and J by 3 bases, with 13 bases between the two germline ends. The germline gives CDR1 ENHRY, CDR2 SYGVKD. The length of the CDR3 is 13 residues. As DNA, the CDR3 is TGTGCCATCGCTCTGGATAGGGAAGAGACCCAGTACTTC. This translates into CAIALDREETQYF.

J is TRBJ1-1 and V is TRBV27, with 8 bases lining up with TRBD1. Germline V gene sequence: CDR1 MNHEY, CDR2 SMNVEV (reference sequence). There are 17 residues in the CDR3. With V trimmed by 5 bases and J by 3 bases, 14 bases remained unmatched. CDR3 nucleotide sequence: TGTGCCAGCAGTCGCCCCAGGGGGCGATGGGGGGACACTGAAGCTTTCTTT. This gives the protein CASSRPRGRWGDTEAFF.

The CDR3 is CASSRLLAGQGTDTQYF. The CDR3 DNA reads as TGTGCCAGCAGTCGCCTTCTAGCGGGACAGGGTACAGATACGCAGTATTTT. The V and J genes are TRBV6-2 or TRBV6-3 and TRBJ2-3; D possibly uses TRBD1 or TRBD2 (9 bases each). The CDR3 is made up of 17 amino acids. CDR1 is MNHEY, CDR2 SVGEGT, per germline. V lost 5 bases, J lost 3 bases, and 21 bases lay in between.